This entry describes one T cell receptor beta chain. The CDR3 covers 17 residues. In germline, CDR1 is DFQATT, CDR2 SNEGSKA (reference sequence). Trimming took 3 bases from V and 0 from J; bases not matched to a gene: 10. Data came from immunoSEQ multiplex PCR; TCRdb stores just in-frame clones and leaves some out. The top ten hold roughly 3.4% of the sample, which has around 230,000 clones, 86% seen once. Each participant's cohort was designated according to participant-reported clinical history. These data are taken from a study of blood T cell repertoires in COVID-19. Across the study: From the United States, Italy and Spain came samples of acute and convalescent COVID-19. T cells, B-cell-depleted T cells, or PBMCs provided the cDNA or gDNA that served as material.

The specimen was PBMCs or T cells enriched from blood (not recorded which). This sequence originates from a woman in her forties with acute COVID-19. This chain joins TRBV20-1 and TRBJ1-3; 8 bases align to TRBD1. CDR3 sequence: CSASSGDRTTSGNTIYF. DNA of the CDR3: TGCAGTGCTAGTTCTGGGGACAGGACTACCTCTGGAAACACCATATATTTT.